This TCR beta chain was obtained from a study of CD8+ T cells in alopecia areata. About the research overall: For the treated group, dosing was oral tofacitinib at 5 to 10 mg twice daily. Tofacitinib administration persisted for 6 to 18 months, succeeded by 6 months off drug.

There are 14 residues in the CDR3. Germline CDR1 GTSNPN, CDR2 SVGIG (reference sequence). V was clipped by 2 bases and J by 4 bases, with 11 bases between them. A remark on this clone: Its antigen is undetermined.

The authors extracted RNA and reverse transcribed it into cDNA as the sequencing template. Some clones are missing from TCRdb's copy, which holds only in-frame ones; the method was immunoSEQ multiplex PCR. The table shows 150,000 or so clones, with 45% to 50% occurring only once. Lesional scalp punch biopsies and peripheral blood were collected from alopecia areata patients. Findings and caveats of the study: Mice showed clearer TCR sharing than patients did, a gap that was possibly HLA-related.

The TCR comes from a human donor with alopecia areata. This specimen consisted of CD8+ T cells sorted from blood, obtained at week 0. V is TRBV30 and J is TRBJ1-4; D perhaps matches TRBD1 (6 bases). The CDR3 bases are TGTGCCTGGAGTAGGACAGCCGGTAATGAAAAACTGTTTTTT. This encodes CAWSRTAGNEKLFF.